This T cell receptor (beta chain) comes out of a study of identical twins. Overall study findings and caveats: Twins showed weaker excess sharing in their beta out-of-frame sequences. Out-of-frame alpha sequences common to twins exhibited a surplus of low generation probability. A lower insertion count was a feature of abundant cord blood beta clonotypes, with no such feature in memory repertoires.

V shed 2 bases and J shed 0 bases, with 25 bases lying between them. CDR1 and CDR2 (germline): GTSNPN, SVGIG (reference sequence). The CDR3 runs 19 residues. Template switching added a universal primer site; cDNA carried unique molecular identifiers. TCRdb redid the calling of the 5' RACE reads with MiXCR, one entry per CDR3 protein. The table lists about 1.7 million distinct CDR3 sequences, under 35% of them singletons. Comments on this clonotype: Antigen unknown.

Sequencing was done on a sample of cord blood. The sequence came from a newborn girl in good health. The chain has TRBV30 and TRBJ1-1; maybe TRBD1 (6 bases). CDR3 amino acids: CAWSKGGWVISTLNTEAFF. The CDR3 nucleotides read TGTGCCTGGAGTAAGGGGGGATGGGTTATCTCTACCTTGAACACTGAAGCTTTCTTT.